One and the same sample provided the 27 T cell receptor beta chains below, sequenced in a study of T cell repertoires in cytomegalovirus infection. TCRdb used MiXCR to reprocess the reads, holding one entry per CDR3 protein. The sample carries about 260,000 distinct CDR3 sequences, roughly 13% recorded once. Sequencing was carried out using PBMCs. These receptors all stem from a human donor in good health (CMV status not recorded). Some clones in this sample may be carry-over from other donors' samples.

The rearrangement links TRBV18 to TRBJ1-6, with D possibly being TRBD1 (5 bases). The germline V and J ends were trimmed by 3 bases and 6 bases, with 12 bases remaining between them. The germline V gene has CDR1 KGHSH and CDR2 LQKENI. This CDR3 is 15 amino acids long. The CDR3 DNA is TGTGCCAGCTCACCTTCCGAGGGGTTTAATTCACCCCTCCACTTT. Its translation is CASSPSEGFNSPLHF.

This clonotype was counted between two and nine times. The chain joins TRBV20-1 to TRBJ2-1, with 14 nucleotides matching TRBD2. Per germline, CDR1 DFQATT and CDR2 SNEGSKA (reference sequence). Losses at the gene ends were 3 bases for V and 10 bases for J; bases not matched to a gene: 8. The CDR3 covers 15 residues. DNA of the CDR3: TGCAGTGCTAGTGGGACTAGCGGGAGTAGCGAGGAGCAGTTCTTC. Residues: CSASGTSGSSEEQFF.

The chain joins TRBV24-1 to TRBJ2-4; unclear D gene. Germline-derived CDR1 and CDR2 are KGHDR and SFDVKD. The CDR3 length is 15 residues. Trimming took off 5 bases at V and 0 bases at J, with 10 bases between the two ends. CDR3 protein: CATSVYTLAKNIQYF. CDR3 DNA: TGTGCCACCAGTGTCTACACGCTAGCCAAAAACATTCAGTACTTC.

This clonotype was counted many times. V gene TRBV6-5 combines with J gene TRBJ2-1; D not certain. This CDR3 is built from 12 residues. Trimming left V 2 bases short and J 8 bases short, with 7 bases between. Germline values: CDR1 MNHEY, CDR2 SVGAGI. The CDR3 spells CASSYGWDEQFF. CDR3 bases: TGTGCCAGCAGTTACGGGTGGGATGAGCAGTTCTTC.

The chain is built from TRBV28 and TRBJ1-5; D is ambiguous. This CDR3 contains 16 residues. The germline V gene has CDR1 MDHEN and CDR2 SYDVKM. V lost 2 bases, J lost 7 bases, and 18 bases lay in between. CDR3 nucleotide sequence: TGTGCCAGCAGTTTAGAAGGAGGGTTGCCAACCCAGCCCCAGCATTTT. Translation: CASSLEGGLPTQPQHF.

A few counts support this clonotype. V usage is TRBV27 and J usage is TRBJ1-1; weak D call: TRBD1 (5 bases). The CDR3 runs to 16 residues. The V and J ends lost 3 bases and 3 bases respectively, with 17 bases between them. Germline-derived CDR1 and CDR2 are MNHEY and SMNVEV (reference sequence). The CDR3 DNA follows: TGTGCCAGCAGTTTTATTCGCCCACGGGGGGACACTGAAGCTTTCTTT. It translates to CASSFIRPRGDTEAFF.

The V gene is TRBV10-3, the J gene TRBJ2-1; the match to TRBD1 covers 7 bases. Germline V lookup: CDR1 ENHRY, CDR2 SYGVKD. V shed 10 bases, J shed 3 bases, and the junction held 9 bases outside the gene matches. The CDR3 has 14 residues. The CDR3 spells CASTDRVGYNEQFF. CDR3 nucleotide sequence: TGTGCCAGCACTGACAGGGTGGGCTACAATGAGCAGTTCTTC.

This clonotype was detected ten times or more. The chain links TRBV7-3 to TRBJ2-1, with 10 bases fitting TRBD2. CDR1 is SGHTA and CDR2 is FQGTGA in the germline V gene. The V gene end was trimmed by 4 bases and the J gene end by 7 bases; junction bases not matched to a gene: 10. This CDR3 region has 16 residues. The CDR3 loop reads CASSSAGAGGWNEQFF. The CDR3, as DNA: TGTGCCAGCAGCTCTGCCGGAGCGGGAGGGTGGAATGAGCAGTTCTTC.

J is TRBJ1-1 and V is TRBV3-1; possible D gene TRBD1, 5 bases. Germline CDR1 LGHDT, CDR2 YNNKEL (reference sequence). The CDR3 consists of 13 residues. The V end lost 2 bases, the J end lost 1 base, and 5 bases lay between the germline ends. The CDR3 coding sequence is TGTGCCAGCAGCCAAACAGGGAACACTGAAGCTTTCTTT. Protein sequence: CASSQTGNTEAFF.

The CDR3 protein is CSARVGGVEQYF. CDR3 sequence (DNA): TGCAGTGCTAGAGTAGGGGGGGTTGAGCAGTACTTC. The V call is TRBV20-1, the J call TRBJ2-7; D might be TRBD2 (7 bases). Between the trimmed V and J ends, which lost 1 base and 7 bases, there was a span of 11 bases. Per germline, CDR1 DFQATT and CDR2 SNEGSKA (reference sequence). CDR3 length equals 12 residues.

This clonotype was detected many times. This chain joins TRBV19 and TRBJ1-4; TRBD1 is a possible D gene (6 bases). Germline CDR1 LNHDA, CDR2 SQIVND (reference sequence). This CDR3 has 14 amino acids. Trimming shortened V by 11 bases and J by 4 bases, and 17 bases separated the two germline ends. The CDR3: CASVGGQFNEKLFF. The CDR3 DNA reads as TGTGCCTCCGTCGGCGGACAGTTTAATGAAAAACTGTTTTTT.

V and J are TRBV7-3 and TRBJ1-1, with a possible D match to TRBD1 (5 bases). The CDR3 has 14 amino acids. Germline V gene sequence: CDR1 SGHTA, CDR2 FQGTGA. Deletions cut 1 base from V and 3 bases from J, with 9 bases between. CDR3 DNA sequence: TGTGCCAGCAGCTTAATTAGGGGATACACTGAAGCTTTCTTT. Residues: CASSLIRGYTEAFF.

This clonotype was observed at least ten times. The CDR3 is CASSPHRGTFNQPQHF. The CDR3 nucleotides are TGTGCCAGCAGTCCCCACCGGGGCACCTTCAATCAGCCCCAGCATTTT. The rearrangement joins TRBV12-3 or TRBV12-4 to TRBJ1-5, with D perhaps TRBD1 (5 bases). V dropped 5 bases and J dropped 3 bases, with 17 bases sitting between them. The CDR3 extends over 16 amino acids.

This clonotype was picked up a small number of times. The chain links TRBV5-6 to TRBJ1-1; D is unclear. CDR1 and CDR2 (germline): SGHDT, YYEEEE. V was clipped by 0 bases and J by 2 bases, with 8 bases between them. The CDR3 runs to 14 residues. The CDR3 sequence is CASSLAAANTEAFF. The CDR3 DNA reads TGTGCCAGCAGCTTGGCGGCCGCAAACACTGAAGCTTTCTTT.

This sequence joins TRBV2 and TRBJ1-1, with D tentatively TRBD1 (6 bases). Germline CDR1 is SNHLY and CDR2 is FYNNEI. V lost 6 bases to trimming and J lost 0 bases, with 11 bases between them. CDR3 length equals 14 residues. This chain's CDR3 is CASSQGLLNTEAFF. Here the CDR3 DNA reads TGTGCCAGCAGCCAGGGGTTGTTGAACACTGAAGCTTTCTTT.

This clonotype was found many times. The chain employs TRBV7-2 and TRBJ2-3, with D hard to call. V lost 4 bases to trimming and J lost 1 base, with 12 bases between them. CDR3 length: 15 residues. Per the germline V gene, CDR1 is SGHTA and CDR2 is FQGNSA. The CDR3 nucleotides read TGTGCCAGCAGCTCCTCGGACGGCCGCACAGATACGCAGTATTTT. It is translated as CASSSSDGRTDTQYF. Complete variable domain (other parts from reference TRBV7-2 and TRBJ2-3): GAGVSQSPSNKVTEKGKDVELRCDPISGHTALYWYRQSLGQGLEFLIYFQGNSAPDKSGLPSDRFSAERTGGSVSTLTIQRTQQEDSAVYLCASSSSDGRTDTQYFGPGTRLTVL.

The genes are TRBV20-1 and TRBJ2-3; 7 bases fit TRBD2. CDR3 length equals 15 residues. V lost 2 bases and J lost 0; bases outside the gene matches: 5. Germline CDR1 reads DFQATT; CDR2 reads SNEGSKA (reference sequence). In nucleotides, the CDR3 is TGCAGTGCTAGAAAGGGTAGCGGGAGCACAGATACGCAGTATTTT. It yields the protein CSARKGSGSTDTQYF.

V usage is TRBV19 and J usage is TRBJ1-2, with 9 bases that match TRBD1. Germline lookup yields CDR1 LNHDA and CDR2 SQIVND (reference sequence). V shed 7 bases and J 5 bases; nucleotides not matched to a gene: 8. The length of the CDR3 is 14 residues. CDR3 sequence: CASTSGQGRYGYTF. The DNA for the CDR3 is TGTGCCAGTACCTCGGGACAGGGAAGATATGGCTACACCTTC.

This clonotype was counted ten times or more. The chain employs TRBV7-2 and TRBJ1-5, with 8 bases that match TRBD1. The V gene's germline CDR1 is SGHTA and CDR2 FQGNSA. The V segment lost 2 bases and the J segment 6 bases; nucleotides outside the gene matches: 3. The length of the CDR3 is 14 residues. CDR3 coding DNA: TGTGCCAGCAGCTTACAGGGGGCAGGTCAGCCCCAGCATTTT. This gives the protein CASSLQGAGQPQHF. Variable domain in full (rest from reference TRBV7-2 and TRBJ1-5): GAGVSQSPSNKVTEKGKDVELRCDPISGHTALYWYRQSLGQGLEFLIYFQGNSAPDKSGLPSDRFSAERTGGSVSTLTIQRTQQEDSAVYLCASSLQGAGQPQHFGDGTRLSIL.

Concerning this clonotype: The junction differs from germline at one of its ends, possibly a read error. The chain carries TRBV2 and TRBJ2-3; 12 bases agree with TRBD2. CDR1 and CDR2 from the germline V gene are SNHLY and FYNNEI. CDR3 size: 15 residues. The CDR3 coding sequence is TGTACCAGCCAACCGACTAGCGGGAGTGCAGATACGCAGTATTTT. This codes for CTSQPTSGSADTQYF.

V is TRBV29-1 and J is TRBJ1-2; TRBD1 might be the D (6 bases). V lost 1 base to trimming and J lost 4 bases, with 13 bases between them. CDR3 length equals 14 residues. Germline CDR1 and CDR2: SQVTM and ANQGSEA. CDR3 in amino acids: CSVEGEGGGYGYTF. The CDR3 DNA sequence: TGCAGCGTTGAAGGGGAGGGAGGGGGCTATGGCTACACCTTC. The entire variable domain, with the rest obtained from reference TRBV29-1 and TRBJ1-2, is as follows: SAVISQKPSRDICQRGTSLTIQCQVDSQVTMMFWYRQQPGQSLTLIATANQGSEATYESGFVIDKFPISRPNLTFSTLTVSNMSPEDSSIYLCSVEGEGGGYGYTFGSGTRLTVV.

At least ten counts were recorded for this clonotype. The V gene is TRBV28, the J gene TRBJ1-5; TRBD1 matches at 8 bases. CDR1 and CDR2 (germline): MDHEN, SYDVKM. V lost 2 bases and J lost 3; bases outside the gene matches: 24. This CDR3 region has 22 residues. The CDR3 DNA reads TGTGCCAGCAGTTTAAGTAGGCGTGACAGGGGTTTGATGCTTGGGCTCAATCAGCCCCAGCATTTT. Protein product: CASSLSRRDRGLMLGLNQPQHF.

This clonotype appeared a few times. This sequence joins TRBV5-4 and TRBJ1-6; D is unclear. Germline V gene lookup returns CDR1 SGHNT and CDR2 YYREEE (reference sequence). The CDR3 has 11 residues. Trimming shortened V by 4 bases and J by 12 bases, and 8 bases separated the two germline ends. CDR3 protein: CASSVGGPLHF. The CDR3 bases are TGTGCCAGCAGCGTAGGTGGACCCCTCCACTTT. Combining the CDR3 with reference TRBV5-4 and TRBJ1-6 gives the whole variable domain ETGVTQSPTHLIKTRGQQVTLRCSSQSGHNTVSWYQQALGQGPQFIFQYYREEENGRGNFPPRFSGLQFPNYSSELNVNALELDDSALYLCASSVGGPLHFGNGTRLTVT.

In this sample, this clonotype turned up many times. The chain joins TRBV5-8 to TRBJ2-6; D not certain. The CDR3 is made up of 17 amino acids. Trimming took off 5 bases at V and 3 bases at J, with 18 bases between the two ends. Per the germline V gene, CDR1 is SGHTS and CDR2 is YDEGEE. The CDR3, as DNA: TGTGCCAGCAGGCTTTTGATAGGAGTTTATGGGGCCAACGTCCTGACTTTC. As protein: CASRLLIGVYGANVLTF.

The chain employs TRBV6-2 or TRBV6-3 and TRBJ2-2; D is ambiguous. Deletions cut 11 bases from V and 4 bases from J, with 11 bases between. Germline V gives CDR1 MNHEY, CDR2 SVGEGT. The CDR3 is 12 residues long. The CDR3 spells CAGRLPTGELFF. CDR3 nucleotide sequence: TGTGCCGGCCGACTTCCCACCGGGGAGCTGTTTTTT.

This clonotype was observed many times. The V call is TRBV7-2, the J call TRBJ2-5; D might be TRBD2 (7 bases). The CDR3 totals 14 residues. The V end lost 5 bases, the J end lost 1 base, and 11 bases lay between the germline ends. Per the germline V gene, CDR1 is SGHTA and CDR2 is FQGNSA. CDR3 region: CASSVGGAQETQYF. The CDR3 DNA sequence: TGTGCCAGCAGCGTTGGGGGGGCCCAAGAGACCCAGTACTTC.

This clonotype was counted at least ten times. The chain links TRBV7-2 to TRBJ1-2, with TRBD1 as a possible D gene (6 bases). Germline V gene sequence: CDR1 SGHTA, CDR2 FQGNSA. There are 13 residues in the CDR3. Between the trimmed V and J ends, which lost 3 bases and 6 bases, there was a span of 11 bases. The CDR3 DNA follows: TGTGCCAGCAGCTTGCCGAACAGGGATGGCTACACCTTC. Translated, it gives CASSLPNRDGYTF.